These 23 T cell receptor beta chains originate from one sample sequenced in a study of cytomegalovirus exposure and HLA in healthy donors. Vbeta (60) and Jbeta (13) primers were used in the PCR. Generated by immunoSEQ multiplex PCR, the TCRdb table keeps only in-frame clones and is missing some. Of 120,000 or so clones listed, around three quarters are singletons. The sample taken for sequencing was PBMCs. These receptors were collected from a female donor in good health and CMV-seronegative.

This clone has a handful of counts. V is TRBV6-1 and J is TRBJ1-3; no clear D. From germline, CDR1 is MNHNS and CDR2 SASEGT. CDR3 length equals 15 residues. With 8 bases removed from V and 1 base from J, the gap between germline ends came to 15 bases. This CDR3 is CASLLAGGSGNTIYF. As DNA, the CDR3 is TGTGCCAGCTTACTCGCAGGAGGGTCTGGAAACACCATATATTTT.

The J gene is TRBJ2-5, the V gene TRBV18, with 10 bases identical to TRBD2. The DNA end is a closer match to TRBJ2-7, so the J assignment may be wrong. The CDR3 is 16 amino acids. Germline V lookup: CDR1 KGHSH, CDR2 LQKENI. The CDR3 region is CASSRTSGAPLYEQYF. For the CDR3, the DNA is TGTGCCAGCTCCCGTACTAGCGGGGCCCCCCTCTACGAGCAGTACTTC.

In the case of this clone: Other DNA variants within this sample encode the same CDR3. V and J are TRBV5-1 and TRBJ2-7, with TRBD1 matching over 7 bases. Germline loops: CDR1 SGHRS, CDR2 YFSETQ. The CDR3 totals 13 residues. Trimming removed 0 bases from V and 7 bases from J; junction bases left unmatched: 4. The CDR3 reads CASSLEGAGEQYF. In DNA, the CDR3 is TGCGCCAGCAGCTTGGAGGGGGCAGGTGAGCAGTACTTC.

The rearrangement joins TRBV5-1 to TRBJ2-2, with 9 bases lining up with TRBD1. Germline values: CDR1 SGHRS, CDR2 YFSETQ. The CDR3 sequence is 15 residues long. The V and J ends lost 4 bases and 4 bases, in that order; junction bases with no gene match: 5. CDR3 in DNA: TGCGCCAGCAGCACGGGACAGGGCCTCACCGGGGAGCTGTTTTTT. Protein product: CASSTGQGLTGELFF.

This rearrangement joins TRBV28 to TRBJ2-2, with D perhaps TRBD2 (6 bases). V was pared by 3 bases and J by 11 bases, with 13 bases between. Germline V gives CDR1 MDHEN, CDR2 SYDVKM. This CDR3 is built from 13 residues. The CDR3 bases are TGTGCCAGCAGTTTGGAGGGGAGCAGAGAGCTGTTTTTT. Its protein is CASSLEGSRELFF.

The gene calls are TRBV6-1 and TRBJ1-4; TRBD1 agrees at 9 bases. Germline lookup yields CDR1 MNHNS and CDR2 SASEGT. The CDR3 consists of 13 residues. Losses at the gene ends were 7 bases for V and 8 bases for J; bases not matched to a gene: 5. The CDR3 DNA reads TGTGCCAGCAACACAGGGGGCAGAGAAAAACTGTTTTTT. Its translation: CASNTGGREKLFF.

To note about this clone: In the same sample, other DNA sequences code for this CDR3. This sequence joins TRBV19 and TRBJ2-7; a possible D gene is TRBD2 (6 bases). Germline assignment: CDR1 LNHDA and CDR2 SQIVND (reference sequence). This CDR3 is 13 amino acids long. V shed 3 bases and J shed 3 bases, with 9 bases lying between them. The CDR3 DNA follows: TGTGCCAGTAGTATCGGGAGTGGCTACGAGCAGTACTTC. Its translation: CASSIGSGYEQYF.

The chain recombines TRBV18 with TRBJ2-5, with D perhaps matching TRBD2 (5 bases). The CDR3 length is 14 residues. Trimming stripped 1 base from V and 5 bases from J, with 11 bases between. Per the germline V gene, CDR1 is KGHSH and CDR2 is LQKENI. Here the CDR3 reads CASSPLEGQETQYF. The CDR3 DNA reads as TGTGCCAGCTCACCACTTGAGGGTCAGGAGACCCAGTACTTC.

This chain connects TRBV2 to TRBJ1-1; no definite D call. Germline V gene lookup returns CDR1 SNHLY and CDR2 FYNNEI. The V gene lost 7 bases and the J gene lost 4 bases, with 13 bases spanning the gap. CDR3 length: 13 residues. The CDR3 sequence: CASIPGGSTEAFF. CDR3 nucleotides: TGTGCCAGCATTCCAGGAGGGTCCACTGAAGCTTTCTTT.

The rearrangement links TRBV28 to TRBJ2-3; the D gene is possibly TRBD1 (7 bases). Germline V CDR1 and CDR2: MDHEN, SYDVKM. This CDR3 spans 17 amino acids. V lost 6 bases and J lost 5, with 24 bases in between. The CDR3 spells CASSQLGAGGPGDTQYF. DNA for the CDR3: TGTGCCAGCAGCCAGCTCGGTGCAGGGGGGCCGGGAGATACGCAGTATTTT.

This sequence joins TRBV4-1 and TRBJ1-5; tentative D call: TRBD1 (6 bases). The germline V and J ends were trimmed by 4 bases and 0 bases, with 7 bases remaining between them. The CDR3 runs 14 residues. Germline CDR1 and CDR2: MGHRA and YSYEKL. The CDR3 is CASSPQGSNQPQHF. For the CDR3, the DNA is TGCGCCAGCAGCCCACAGGGTAGCAATCAGCCCCAGCATTTT.

This clone was seen a handful of times. The rearrangement links TRBV7-2 to TRBJ2-3; D not certain. Germline V gene sequence: CDR1 SGHTA, CDR2 FQGNSA. Trimming pared 6 bases from V and 1 base from J, leaving 17 bases between. The CDR3 loop spans 16 amino acids. The CDR3 region is CASRPGPAHGTDTQYF. CDR3 coding DNA: TGTGCCAGCAGGCCGGGTCCGGCACATGGCACAGATACGCAGTATTTT.

J is TRBJ2-7 and V is TRBV25-1, with D possibly matching TRBD1 (6 bases). V was cut by 1 base and J by 7 bases, with 20 bases left in between. Germline assignment: CDR1 MGHDK and CDR2 SYGVNS. The CDR3 has 16 residues. CDR3 sequence reads: CASSESWAPRGIEQYF. The CDR3 coding sequence is TGTGCCAGCAGTGAATCGTGGGCGCCTAGGGGGATTGAGCAGTACTTC.

This chain uses TRBV7-7 with TRBJ2-7; 7 positions match TRBD2. Germline assignment: CDR1 SSHAT and CDR2 FNYEAQ (reference sequence). The CDR3 loop spans 15 amino acids. V shed 1 base, J shed 2 bases, and the junction held 5 bases outside the gene matches. The CDR3, as DNA: TGTGCCAGCAGCTTAGGGGCGGGAGAAACCTACGAGCAGTACTTC. This codes for CASSLGAGETYEQYF.

This rearrangement joins TRBV5-4 to TRBJ1-6; D unresolved. The CDR3 extends over 14 amino acids. V lost 3 bases and J lost 8, with 12 bases in between. Germline assignment: CDR1 SGHNT and CDR2 YYREEE (reference sequence). CDR3 DNA: TGTGCCAGCAGCTCCGGGAAGGAGGATTCACCCCTCCACTTT. Amino acids: CASSSGKEDSPLHF.

The V and J genes are TRBV28 and TRBJ2-5; tentative D call: TRBD1 (7 bases). The germline CDR1 and CDR2 sequences are MDHEN and SYDVKM. V was shortened by 7 bases and J by 5 bases, with 14 bases between the two germline ends. This CDR3 has 13 amino acids. The CDR3, as DNA: TGTGCCAGCAACGGAGGGGGCCGTGAGACCCAGTACTTC. The encoded protein is CASNGGGRETQYF. Full variable domain (outside the CDR3, taken from reference TRBV28 and TRBJ2-5): DVKVTQSSRYLVKRTGEKVFLECVQDMDHENMFWYRQDPGLGLRLIYFSYDVKMKEKGDIPEGYSVSREKKERFSLILESASTNQTSMYLCASNGGGRETQYFGPGTRLLVL.

The chain is built from TRBV4-2 and TRBJ2-7; TRBD1 is a possible D gene (6 bases). This CDR3 is built from 15 residues. CDR1 and CDR2 from the germline V gene are LGHNA and YNFKEQ. V was shortened by 1 base and J by 1 base, with 11 bases between the two germline ends. The CDR3 DNA is TGTGCCAGCAGCCAAGGTTTAAGGGGGTCCTACGAGCAGTACTTC. Protein product: CASSQGLRGSYEQYF.

The V and J genes are TRBV10-3 and TRBJ2-7, with TRBD1 matching over 7 bases. V was clipped by 0 bases and J by 3 bases; unmatched bases: 5. Per the germline V gene, CDR1 is ENHRY and CDR2 is SYGVKD. This CDR3 spans 15 amino acids. The CDR3 coding sequence is TGTGCCATCAGTGAGTCGACGACAGGGAACTACGAGCAGTACTTC. Translating gives CAISESTTGNYEQYF.

V and J are TRBV18 and TRBJ2-2; 7 nucleotides line up with TRBD2. V dropped 4 bases and J dropped 2; count of bases not matched to a gene: 10. Germline CDR1 reads KGHSH; CDR2 reads LQKENI. CDR3 length: 17 residues. CDR3 region: CASSLVISGDNTGELFF. CDR3 sequence (DNA): TGTGCCAGCTCACTGGTCATAAGCGGGGACAACACCGGGGAGCTGTTTTTT. Drawing the rest from reference TRBV18 and TRBJ2-2, the complete variable domain is NAGVMQNPRHLVRRRGQEARLRCSPMKGHSHVYWYRQLPEEGLKFMVYLQKENIIDESGMPKERFSAEFPKEGPSILRIQQVVRGDSAAYFCASSLVISGDNTGELFFGEGSRLTVL.

The chain uses TRBV12-5 and TRBJ2-3; tentative D call: TRBD2 (6 bases). This CDR3 comprises 14 residues. V was shortened by 5 bases and J by 2 bases, with 11 bases between the two germline ends. CDR1 is LGHNT, CDR2 FRNRAP, per germline. CDR3 in DNA: TGTGCTAGTGGTCCGGGACTGATCACAGATACGCAGTATTTT. Translating it yields CASGPGLITDTQYF.

Regarding this clone: Other DNA sequences of this sample code for an identical CDR3. The chain has TRBV4-1 and TRBJ2-6; possible D gene TRBD2, 5 bases. V was pared by 1 base and J by 4 bases, with 5 bases between. This CDR3 region has 14 residues. Germline V gene lookup returns CDR1 MGHRA and CDR2 YSYEKL. CDR3 sequence reads: CASSQAGGANVLTF. The CDR3 DNA reads as TGCGCCAGCAGCCAAGCGGGGGGGGCCAACGTCCTGACTTTC.

The chain employs TRBV23-1 and TRBJ2-1, with TRBD2 as a possible D gene (5 bases). TRBV23-1 counts as an open reading frame of uncertain function. Trimming removed 11 bases at V and 7 bases at J, with 15 bases between. The CDR3 length is 12 residues. The CDR3 coding sequence is TGCGCCTCCTGCGGGCGGAAGAATGAGCAGTTCTTC. This sequence encodes CASCGRKNEQFF.

V is TRBV10-1 and J is TRBJ1-5, with a weak D call TRBD1 (5 bases). This CDR3 region has 13 residues. V was clipped by 3 bases and J by 7 bases, with 10 bases between them. Germline V CDR1 and CDR2: WNHNN, SYGVQD (reference sequence). CDR3 sequence (DNA): TGCGCCAGCAGTGAAGGGGCGGAACAGCCCCAGCATTTT. This gives the protein CASSEGAEQPQHF.